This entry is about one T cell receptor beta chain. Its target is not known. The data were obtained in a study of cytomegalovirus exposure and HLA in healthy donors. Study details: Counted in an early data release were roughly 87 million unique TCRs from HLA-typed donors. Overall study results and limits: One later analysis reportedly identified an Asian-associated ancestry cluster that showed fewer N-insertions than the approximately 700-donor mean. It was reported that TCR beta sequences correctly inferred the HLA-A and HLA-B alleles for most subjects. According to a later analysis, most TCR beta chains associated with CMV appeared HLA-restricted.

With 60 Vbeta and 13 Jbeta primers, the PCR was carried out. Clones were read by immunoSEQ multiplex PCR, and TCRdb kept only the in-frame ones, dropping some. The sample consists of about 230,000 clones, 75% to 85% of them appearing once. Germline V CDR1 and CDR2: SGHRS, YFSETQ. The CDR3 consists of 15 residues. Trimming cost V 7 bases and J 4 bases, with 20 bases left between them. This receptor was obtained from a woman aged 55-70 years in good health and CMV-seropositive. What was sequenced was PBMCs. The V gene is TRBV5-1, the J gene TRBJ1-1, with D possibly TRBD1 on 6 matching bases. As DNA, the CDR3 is TGCGCCAGCCGCCGGGCCCCAGGGGAGGGCACTGAAGCTTTCTTT. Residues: CASRRAPGEGTEAFF.